Detailed here is one T cell receptor beta chain. The specificity of this receptor is unknown. No much larger clonotype is one base removed from it; base qualities were not supplied. V is trimmed back by 4 bases and J by 3 bases, and the junction contains 7 bases that no gene match accounts for. According to the germline V gene, CDR1 reads SQVTM and CDR2 reads ANQGSEA. The CDR3 has 14 amino acids, counting the end cysteine and phenylalanine. Just CDR3 DNA is preserved here, 42 bases in frame from base 1. Library construction relied on the immunoSEQ multiplex PCR assay. A mixture of 60 forward primers for TCR Vbeta segments and 13 reverse primers for TCR Jbeta segments was used in the multiplex PCR. The CDR3 region of rearranged TCR beta genes was amplified from genomic DNA by a multiplex PCR assay. Amplified TCR beta libraries were sequenced as 87-base-pair reads on the Illumina HiSeq System. The source study handled its data this way. In a later analysis, tens of millions of unique TCR beta chains were counted across the 690 or so repertoires, and approximately 11 million of these chains were shared by at least two donors. To remove PCR and sequencing errors, raw reads were error-corrected and collapsed into unique sequences using a nearest-neighbor algorithm that merged closely related sequences. CDR3 sequences were aligned to IMGT reference sequences to assign V, D and J gene segments. For a sequence to be retained, a match of at least six nucleotides was required to both a V gene segment and a J gene segment. Rearrangements were classified as productive when the CDR3 lacked stop codons and remained in frame with V and J, and all other rearrangements were classified as non-productive. CDR3 was defined according to IMGT convention as the region running from the second conserved V-encoded cysteine to the conserved J-encoded phenylalanine. In an earlier analysis of more than 550 of the donors, sequences lacking an unambiguous match to a single V gene segment were excluded. In an earlier analysis of 587 of the donors, V segments were called functional above 56.7% productive rearrangements and were called segregating when the between-donor standard deviation exceeded 5%. A statistical classification framework was developed to diagnose cytomegalovirus status using the catalog of TCR beta chain sequences. In a later analysis, V and J genes were assigned by comparing TCR nucleotide sequences against IMGT/GENE-DB human TR gene sequences. The TCRdist pipeline was used in a later analysis to assign CDR3 sequences and most-parsimonious VDJ recombination scenarios. In a later analysis, each TCR beta chain was defined by its CDR3 amino acid sequence together with its V-gene family, and reads without a unique V-gene family were excluded. A later analysis removed roughly 590 highly shared, low-generation-probability nucleotide sequences to deal with suspected cross-contamination and a sequencing artifact. For each public chain, a later analysis derived a clonal expansion index from normalized ranks of inferred template counts within each repertoire. In a later analysis, generation probabilities were computed using a VDJ recombination model fitted to out-of-frame rearrangements, and the results were checked against IGoR. Hypergeometric tests were used in a later analysis to score TCR-TCR, TCR-HLA and TCR-CMV co-occurrence, with a repertoire-size bias correction applied to the TCR pairs. False discovery rates were estimated in a later analysis by permuting HLA or CMV assignments 20 times. In a later analysis, co-occurring TCRs were grouped with DBSCAN, and TCRdist sequence similarity was added when clustering was performed within HLA-allele-positive subsets. Repertoires with fewer than 30,000 or more than 120,000 public chains were left out of co-occurrence clustering, as were several repertoires with anomalous nucleotide sharing. TCRdb retrieved this table from immuneACCESS and kept in-frame rearrangements only. Not all clones are present; in checked studies, unresolved V genes account for under half, and no reason is known for the remainder. The V and J calls and the clone size are those of that table, but D and trimming were determined from the DNA. Recorded for this sample are 220,000 or so clones; approximately 79% of them occurred a single time. Roughly 1.5% of the sample goes to the ten largest clones.

The data are from a study of cytomegalovirus exposure and HLA in healthy donors (dated by TCRdb to about 2017). Regarding the study in general: According to an earlier analysis of a few hundred of the donors, 200 million or so T cells yielded 90 million to 130 million unique TCR beta sequences and 250 to 350 Gb of sequence data. Because of strong linkage in the cohort, roughly five DR-DQ haplotypes were treated as single units for association and clustering. HLA typing included class I and class II loci at four-digit resolution. Among about 370 genotyped donors of the cohort, an average of approximately 220,000 unique TCR beta nucleotide sequences was sequenced per donor, of which roughly 17% were non-productive. The number of typed donors differed by locus: roughly 629-640 for A, B, C, DRB1 and DQB1; approximately 520 for DQA1; some 590 for DPA1; and about 450 for DPB1. A later analysis re-analyzed previously published TCR beta repertoires from 600 to 850 donors and added high-resolution HLA genotyping to study TCR occurrence patterns. The genetic ancestry cluster associated with self-reported Caucasian donors included around 76% of the roughly 380 genotyped donors. Every discovery cohort repertoire had been produced on one sequencing platform. The aim of the study was to test whether cataloging public T cell receptors could identify signatures of past pathogen exposure. Donor age, sex, ethnicity and CMV serostatus were collected together with the repertoire data. An early release covering more than 500 HLA-typed donors comprised 250 to 350 gigabases of sequencing data and tens of millions of unique TCR sequences. An earlier analysis of 587 of the donors applied high-throughput TCR beta sequencing to assess whether each TCR beta V gene segment acted as functional or pseudogenic. The study combined high-throughput TCR immunosequencing, statistical association of individual TCRs with disease status, and machine learning to predict cytomegalovirus infection status. The study profiled the T cell repertoires of 500 to 800 subjects by immunosequencing and related them to cytomegalovirus serostatus. In the later analysis, no new phenotypic data were used to find candidate immune exposures; instead, reliance was placed on TCR beta sequences and their occurrence across donors. A later genetic analysis used genome-wide SNP genotypes for about three fifths of the 666 donors, treating that subset as a discovery cohort. Along with the approximately 700-subject first cohort, a separate validation cohort of around 120 different subjects was used.

The research as a whole found: Over 15 rarely observed V segments, including chromosome 9 orphons, were excluded from the earlier analysis of approximately 600 of the donors because counts were too low. Most TCR sequences were observed very rarely across donors, whereas some public TCRs were present in many individuals. Because HLA typing was unavailable for some donors at each locus, only the typed subset was used in association tests. Immune exposure information for the cohort was limited to CMV serostatus. A further reported finding was that TCR beta sequences accurately predicted the HLA-A and HLA-B alleles for most subjects in the first cohort. Some IMGT-functional V segments, including TRBV6-2 and TRBV6-3, could not be told apart with the 87-base-pair reads, so those segments were excluded. Compared with the 666-donor mean, donors in an Asian-associated ancestry cluster had fewer N-insertions in productive TCRs, according to a later genetic analysis. In a later analysis, HLA-associated TCR beta chains showed more clonal expansion and lower generation probabilities than non-associated chains that were equally common. In vitro tests confirmed that a few of the cytomegalovirus-associated TCR beta chains recognize cytomegalovirus antigens. Most CMV-associated TCR beta chains appeared to be HLA-restricted in a later analysis, and the HLA associations seemed to be driven largely by CMV exposure. A later analysis found that TCR association rates varied across HLA loci, with DRB1 alleles showing the most associated TCRs and HLA-C alleles the fewest. Sequencing depth was assumed to be roughly uniform across donors in the presence/absence analyses, though that assumption may not hold. In the study, approximately 150 TCR beta chains were listed as associated with cytomegalovirus. An earlier analysis of some 590 of the donors showed that most TCR beta V segments appeared in productive rearrangements either about 90% or about 30% of the time, which broadly matched IMGT annotations. The authors suggested that the approach could potentially be generalized to other disease states and immunological phenotypes. An association between a missense DCLRE1C variant and V-gene and J-gene trimming of TCR beta chains was found in a later genetic analysis and replicated in an independent cohort. According to a later analysis, parvovirus B19, influenza, CMV and Epstein-Barr virus appeared linked to several top co-occurrence clusters. Linkage disequilibrium might explain the correlated functional status among segregating V segments, but an unknown experimental factor could not be ruled out. The sequencing pipeline was judged likely to have produced a cluster of highly shared sequence variants as a technical artifact. The classifier was reported to diagnose cytomegalovirus status with high specificity and sensitivity in both the original cohort and the validation cohort. When HLA alleles, especially DR and DQ, strongly co-occurred, attributing TCR associations to individual alleles was difficult. Only TCR beta chains were sequenced in this cohort, and the absence of alpha or paired-chain data limited detectable features. At a false discovery rate of 0.05, a later analysis linked some 17,000 TCR beta sequences to specific HLA alleles.

The cohort was made up of roughly 670 healthy bone marrow donors. At the time of sampling, all cohort members were nominally healthy, though unrecorded immune exposures were likely present. The donor was CMV seronegative and belonged to the group of 320 or so seronegative cohort members. Every donor gave a peripheral blood sample, and the peripheral blood mononuclear cells from that sample were used for TCR beta sequencing. Genomic DNA was extracted from the blood cell samples with the Qiagen DNeasy Blood Extraction Kit. The sequence links TRBV29-1 to TRBJ2-7; 9 bases in the middle match TRBD1. This TCR derives from a man in his forties or fifties in good health and CMV-seronegative. The sequencing sample was made of PBMCs. The CDR3 is CSVVGTGIGYEQYF. The nucleotide sequence is given as TGCAGCGTTGTAGGGACAGGGATAGGCTACGAGCAGTACTTC.